Listed below are T cell receptor beta chains from one sample, sequenced in a study of T cells in localized non-small cell lung cancer. The table came from immunoSEQ multiplex PCR; TCRdb's copy has only in-frame clones and leaves some out. The sample contains over 2,000 clones, roughly 30% of which appear only once. This specimen was lung tumor tissue, taken before any cancer treatment. The source of these receptors is a man aged 35-69 years with stage III squamous cell lung carcinoma. Each CDR3 is given with its conserved first and last residue. The order of the fields is J gene, D gene, V gene, clone size, CDR3 protein, CDR3 DNA. The D gene is left open where the match is weak. The size field is filled for only some rows; it gives once, few, many or a size class.

TRBJ2-7	.	TRBV25-1	.	CASSKTKLHTTYPYEQYF	TGTGCCAGCAGTAAGACCAAGTTACACACTACCTACCCTTACGAGCAGTACTTC
TRBJ1-1	.	TRBV6-8	.	CASSAQRETEAFF	TGTGCCAGCAGTGCACAGAGGGAAACTGAAGCTTTCTTT
TRBJ1-5	.	TRBV19	.	CASSISRIYSNQPQHF	TGTGCCAGTAGTATAAGTCGGATCTATAGCAATCAGCCCCAGCATTTT
TRBJ2-7	.	TRBV10-1	.	CASSESGQGGSDEQYF	TGCGCCAGCAGTGAGTCGGGGCAGGGGGGTTCCGACGAGCAGTACTTC
TRBJ2-1	TRBD1	TRBV11-3	few	CASSLGGLGQANNEQFF	TGTGCCAGCAGCTTAGGTGGATTGGGACAGGCAAACAATGAGCAGTTCTTC
TRBJ1-4	TRBD1	TRBV7-6	.	CASSLTTGGEEKLFF	TGTGCCAGCAGCTTAACAACAGGGGGGGAAGAAAAACTGTTTTTT
TRBJ1-2	.	TRBV6-1	few	CASSEAMGGNHGYTF	TGTGCCAGCAGTGAAGCGATGGGGGGAAACCATGGCTACACCTTC
TRBJ2-3	.	TRBV5-1	.	CASAPARSTDTQYF	TGCGCCAGCGCCCCGGCCCGTAGCACAGATACGCAGTATTTT
TRBJ1-2	TRBD1	TRBV18	.	CASSQRTGRENYGYTF	TGTGCCAGCTCGCAACGGACAGGGAGGGAAAACTATGGCTACACCTTC
TRBJ2-3	TRBD2	TRBV30	.	CAWGGGNTDTQYF	TGTGCCTGGGGCGGGGGGAACACAGATACGCAGTATTTT
TRBJ2-2	.	TRBV19	.	CASSILGGGELFF	TGTGCCAGTAGTATCCTGGGGGGCGGGGAGCTGTTTTTT
TRBJ2-1	.	TRBV6-8	few	CASSYSPGRNEQFF	TGTGCCAGCAGTTACTCCCCGGGACGCAATGAGCAGTTCTTC